This T cell receptor beta chain was documented in a study of blood T cell repertoires in COVID-19. Study context: Samples of COVID-19 (acute and convalescent) were obtained from the United States, Italy and Spain. The cDNA or gDNA used as material had been derived from T cells, B-cell-depleted T cells, or PBMCs.

With 2 bases removed from V and 5 bases from J, the gap between germline ends came to 4 bases. Looked up from germline, CDR1 is SGHDT and CDR2 is YYEEEE. The CDR3 is 11 amino acids. As handled by the study authors: Counts of nucleated cells, estimated from reference gene primer amplification, were obtained. The data were produced by immunoSEQ multiplex PCR, yet TCRdb's version contains in-frame clones alone and is incomplete. V, J and clone size were drawn from that table, and D and trimming were deduced from the DNA. The sample lists about 140,000 clones; more than 65% were seen once. This receptor was identified in a human donor in a cohort sampled during active COVID-19. This chain connects TRBV5-6 to TRBJ1-1; D gene uncertain. Sequenced: peripheral blood. The CDR3 loop is CASSFRTEAFF. The DNA for the CDR3 is TGTGCCAGCAGCTTCAGAACTGAAGCTTTCTTT.